The T cell receptor beta chain described here comes from a study of cytomegalovirus exposure and HLA in healthy donors. Details on this clone: The antigen is unknown. Germline is not matched at one junction end, which may reflect a read error.

In germline, CDR1 is SEHNR, CDR2 FQNEAQ (reference sequence). This CDR3 region has 14 residues. The PCR used 60 Vbeta and 13 Jbeta primers. Data came from immunoSEQ multiplex PCR; TCRdb stores just in-frame clones and leaves some out. The sample consists of about 270,000 clones, approximately 70% of them appearing once. Overall study findings and caveats: The study dropped some indistinguishable V segments, TRBV6-2 and TRBV6-3 among them.

Source material: PBMCs. The sequence was obtained from a female donor in good health and CMV-seronegative. V gene TRBV7-9 combines with J gene TRBJ2-7; D may be TRBD2 (6 bases). The CDR3 is CSSSLFSTGDEQYF. The CDR3 DNA reads TGTTCCAGCAGCTTATTCTCAACGGGAGATGAGCAGTACTTC.